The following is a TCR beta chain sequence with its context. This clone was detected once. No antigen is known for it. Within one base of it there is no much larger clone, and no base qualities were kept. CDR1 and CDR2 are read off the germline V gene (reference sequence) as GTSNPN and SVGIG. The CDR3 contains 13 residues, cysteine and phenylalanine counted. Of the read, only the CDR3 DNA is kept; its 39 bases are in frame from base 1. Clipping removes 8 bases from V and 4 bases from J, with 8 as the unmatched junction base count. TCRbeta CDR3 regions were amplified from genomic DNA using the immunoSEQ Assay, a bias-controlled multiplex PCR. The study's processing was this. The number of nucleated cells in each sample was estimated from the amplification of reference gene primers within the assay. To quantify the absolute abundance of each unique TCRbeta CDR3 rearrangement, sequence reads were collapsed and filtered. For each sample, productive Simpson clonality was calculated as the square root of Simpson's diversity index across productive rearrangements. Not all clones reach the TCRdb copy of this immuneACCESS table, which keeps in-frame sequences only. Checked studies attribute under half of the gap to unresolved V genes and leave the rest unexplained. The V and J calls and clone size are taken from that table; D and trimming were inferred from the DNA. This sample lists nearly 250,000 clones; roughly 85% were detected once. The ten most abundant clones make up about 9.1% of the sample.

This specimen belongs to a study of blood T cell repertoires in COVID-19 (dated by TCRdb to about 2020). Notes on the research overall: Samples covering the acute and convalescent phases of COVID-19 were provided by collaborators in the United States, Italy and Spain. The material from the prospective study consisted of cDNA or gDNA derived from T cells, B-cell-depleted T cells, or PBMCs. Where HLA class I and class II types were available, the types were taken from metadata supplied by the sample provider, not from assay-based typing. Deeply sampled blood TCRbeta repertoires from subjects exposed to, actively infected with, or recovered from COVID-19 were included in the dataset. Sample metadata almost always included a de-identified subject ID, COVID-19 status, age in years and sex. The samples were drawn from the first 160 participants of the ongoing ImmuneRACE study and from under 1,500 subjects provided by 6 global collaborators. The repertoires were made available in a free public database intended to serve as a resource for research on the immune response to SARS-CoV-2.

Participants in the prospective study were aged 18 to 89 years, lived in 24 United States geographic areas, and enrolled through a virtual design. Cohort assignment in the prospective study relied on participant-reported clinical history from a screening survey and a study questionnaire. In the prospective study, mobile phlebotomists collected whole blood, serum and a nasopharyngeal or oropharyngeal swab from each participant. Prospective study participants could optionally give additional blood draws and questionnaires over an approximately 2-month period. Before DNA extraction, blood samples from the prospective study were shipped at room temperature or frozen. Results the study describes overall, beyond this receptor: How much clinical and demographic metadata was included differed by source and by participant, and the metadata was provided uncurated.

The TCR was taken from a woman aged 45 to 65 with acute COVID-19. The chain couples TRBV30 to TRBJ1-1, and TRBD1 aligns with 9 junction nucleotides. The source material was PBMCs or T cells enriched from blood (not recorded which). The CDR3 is CARTGTGSTEAFF. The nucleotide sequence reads TGTGCCCGGACCGGGACAGGGTCCACTGAAGCTTTCTTT.